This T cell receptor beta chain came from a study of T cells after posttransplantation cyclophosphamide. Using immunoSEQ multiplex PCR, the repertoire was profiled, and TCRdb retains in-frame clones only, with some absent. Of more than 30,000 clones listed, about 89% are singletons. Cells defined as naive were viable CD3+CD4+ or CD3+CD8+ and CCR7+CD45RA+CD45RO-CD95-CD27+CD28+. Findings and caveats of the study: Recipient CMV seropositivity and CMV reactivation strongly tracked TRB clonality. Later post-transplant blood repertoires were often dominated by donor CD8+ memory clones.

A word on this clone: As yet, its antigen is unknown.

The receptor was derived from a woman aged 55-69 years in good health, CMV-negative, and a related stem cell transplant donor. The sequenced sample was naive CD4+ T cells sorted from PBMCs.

CDR3 nucleotides: TGTGCCAGCTCACCACGGGGGGGCTGGGATGAGCAGTTCTTC. This encodes CASSPRGGWDEQFF. This sequence joins TRBV18 and TRBJ2-1; weak D call: TRBD2 (7 bases). Germline-derived CDR1 and CDR2 are KGHSH and LQKENI. CDR3 length equals 14 residues. The V end lost 1 base, the J end lost 8 bases, and 12 bases lay between the germline ends.